Listed below are T cell receptor beta chains from one sample, sequenced in a study of OX40 agonist ivuxolimab in advanced cancers. Produced via immunoSEQ multiplex PCR; TCRdb's table is partial and in-frame only. Of about 31,000 clones listed, around 87% are singletons. Material: CD4+ or CD8+ T cells sorted from blood, obtained in a trial of the OX40 agonist ivuxolimab. The source of these receptors is an adult with an advanced solid tumor such as melanoma, head and neck, liver or kidney cancer. Both conserved end residues are part of each CDR3. The order of the fields is J gene, clone size, V gene, D gene, CDR3 DNA, CDR3 protein. A D gene is named only where the DNA matches it firmly. Expanded clones are given a class, and other clones once, few, many or no size at all.

>TRBJ1-5|.|TRBV7-9|.
TGTGCCAGCAGCTCCGCAGGGAATCCCCAGCATTTT
CASSSAGNPQHF
>TRBJ2-1|once|TRBV28|TRBD2
TGTGCCAGCAGAGCGGGAGGGCCGTATGAGCAGTTCTTC
CASRAGGPYEQFF
>TRBJ1-1|.|TRBV7-9|TRBD1
TGTGCCAGCAGTCAACTTACAGGGGCCTCTGAAGCTTTCTTT
CASSQLTGASEAFF
>TRBJ2-2|few|TRBV5-1|.
TGCGCCAGCAGCCCTTTAAGGCCCGGGGAGCTGTTTTTT
CASSPLRPGELFF
>TRBJ1-2|.|TRBV5-5|.
TGTGCCAGCAGTTTAGACAGTTACTACACCTTC
CASSLDSYYTF
>TRBJ1-2|.|TRBV5-1|.
TGCGCCAGCAGCTTTAACGATAACTATGGCTACACCTTC
CASSFNDNYGYTF
>TRBJ1-2|.|TRBV19|.
TGTGCCAGTAGTGTAACAGGAGAAGATGGCTACACCTTC
CASSVTGEDGYTF
>TRBJ2-7|.|TRBV7-2|.
TGTGCCAGCAGCTTAGTGGGCAGGAACTCCTACGAGCAGTACTTC
CASSLVGRNSYEQYF
>TRBJ1-1|.|TRBV27|TRBD1
TGTGCCAGCAGTACACCGACAGGGATTAACACTGAAGCTTTCTTT
CASSTPTGINTEAFF
>TRBJ2-1|.|TRBV21-1|.
TGTGCCAGCAGCAGGCCAGGACTAGCGACCTACAATGAGCAGTTCTTC
CASSRPGLATYNEQFF
>TRBJ2-3|.|TRBV2|.
TGTGCCAGCAGTGATCGTCGCAACGCAGATACGCAGTATTTT
CASSDRRNADTQYF
>TRBJ2-2|.|TRBV29-1|TRBD1
TGCAGCGTGGACAGGAGAATCACCGGGGAGCTGTTTTTT
CSVDRRITGELFF
>TRBJ1-3|.|TRBV4-2|.
TGTGCCAGCAGCCAAGGTCGGCTTTATGGGTCCCTCTCTGGAAACACCATATATTTT
CASSQGRLYGSLSGNTIYF
>TRBJ1-5|.|TRBV5-1|.
TGCGCCAGCAGCTTAGACAACAATCAGCCCCAGCATTTT
CASSLDNNQPQHF
>TRBJ1-1|.|TRBV19|.
TGTGCCAGTAGCCCGTCAGGGGTGGGCACTGAAGCTTTCTTT
CASSPSGVGTEAFF
>TRBJ2-1|few|TRBV19|.
TGTGCCAGTAGTATTCTTGGCAGGAACAATGAGCAGTTCTTC
CASSILGRNNEQFF
>TRBJ2-5|.|TRBV5-1|.
TGCGCCAGCAGCTTGTGGGGAGAAGAGACCCAGTACTTC
CASSLWGEETQYF
>TRBJ1-5|.|TRBV15|.
TGTGCCACCAGCAGAGTTTTGTTTAACAATCAGCCCCAGCATTTT
CATSRVLFNNQPQHF
>TRBJ2-6|.|TRBV2|TRBD1
TGTGCCAGCAGTCAGACAGGGGGGGCTGGGGCCAACGTCCTGACTTTC
CASSQTGGAGANVLTF
>TRBJ2-7|.|TRBV2|.
TGTGCCAGCAGGGGCGGCTCCTTCGACGAGCAGTACTTC
CASRGGSFDEQYF
>TRBJ1-1|.|TRBV11-2|TRBD1
TGTGCCAGCAGCTTAAGGGACAGGGAGGGTGAAGCTTTCTTT
CASSLRDREGEAFF
>TRBJ2-2|.|TRBV6-5|.
TGTGCCAGCAGGTTACGTGGGGGCGGGGAGCTGTTTTTT
CASRLRGGGELFF
>TRBJ2-3|.|TRBV11-3|TRBD2
TGTGCCAGCAGCCGGACTAGCGGGAGGGAAAGCACAGATACGCAGTATTTT
CASSRTSGRESTDTQYF
>TRBJ1-6|.|TRBV2|TRBD1
TGTGCCAGCAGGGACAGGACGGGGTTATCACCCCTCCACTTT
CASRDRTGLSPLHF
>TRBJ2-5|once|TRBV18|TRBD2
TGTGCCACGGGGCTAGCGGGAGAAAAAGAGACCCAGTACTTC
CATGLAGEKETQYF
>TRBJ1-1|.|TRBV6-6|.
TGTGCCAGCACTCGACCAGGTTGGGGCACTGAAGCTTTCTTT
CASTRPGWGTEAFF
>TRBJ1-1|.|TRBV14|.
TGTGCCAGCAGCCAAGCTATGGGTATCACTGAAGCTTTCTTT
CASSQAMGITEAFF
>TRBJ1-3|.|TRBV13|.
TGTGCCAGCAGCTTAGGGGGGCCAACTGGAAACACCATATATTTT
CASSLGGPTGNTIYF
>TRBJ2-1|.|TRBV4-1|.
TGCGCCAGCAGACTCGAGGGCGGCTACAATGAGCAGTTCTTC
CASRLEGGYNEQFF
>TRBJ2-7|.|TRBV7-2|.
TGTGCCAGCAGCCCCGGTATTAGCCGATCCTACGAGCAGTACTTC
CASSPGISRSYEQYF
>TRBJ1-2|.|TRBV19|TRBD1
TGTGCCAGTAGTACCCCCGGGACAGGGAAGAACTATGGCTACACCTTC
CASSTPGTGKNYGYTF
>TRBJ2-7|.|TRBV10-3|TRBD2
TGTGCCATCAGTGAGAAAGTAGCGGGAGCCCACGAGCAGTACTTC
CAISEKVAGAHEQYF
>TRBJ1-1|.|TRBV11-2|.
TGTGCCAGCAGCCCTTGGGGAACAGGGATGGACACTGAAGCTTTCTTT
CASSPWGTGMDTEAFF
>TRBJ2-1|.|TRBV6-6|TRBD2
TGTGCCAGCAGTTACGTGCTAGCGGGGGGGAATGAGCAGTTCTTC
CASSYVLAGGNEQFF
>TRBJ2-7|.|TRBV2|.
TGTGCCAGCAGTGAATCTCTTAGGGACATCGAGTACTTC
CASSESLRDIEYF
>TRBJ2-5|.|TRBV5-1|TRBD1
TGCGCCAGCAGCTTACAGGCTCGGACAGGGAGGGAGACCCAGTACTTC
CASSLQARTGRETQYF
>TRBJ2-7|.|TRBV15|.
TGTGCCACCAGCAGAGCGAGGGATTTCGGCGAGCAGTACTTC
CATSRARDFGEQYF
>TRBJ2-5|.|TRBV6-1|.
TGTGCCAGCAGTGCCCTTTGGGGGGAGACCCAGTACTTC
CASSALWGETQYF
>TRBJ2-7|.|TRBV2|.
TGTGCCAGCAGTGAACCGGCAGGCCTGACCTACGAGCAGTACTTC
CASSEPAGLTYEQYF
>TRBJ1-1|.|TRBV5-5|.
TGTGCCAGCAGCTTCGGACTGAGGGACACTGAAGCTTTCTTT
CASSFGLRDTEAFF
>TRBJ1-1|.|TRBV29-1|.
TGCAGCGTTCTCCCCGTCCAGGGATCTGAAGCTTTCTTT
CSVLPVQGSEAFF
>TRBJ1-5|once|TRBV11-2|.
TGTGCCAGCAGCTTCAGCGCCCTAGCGAATCAGCCCCAGCATTTT
CASSFSALANQPQHF
>TRBJ1-3|few|TRBV5-5|.
TGTGCCAGCAGCTTGGCACCAAGAAACACCATATATTTT
CASSLAPRNTIYF
>TRBJ2-1|.|TRBV6-6|.
TGTGCCAGCAAAGTGGGGGAGTTTCATGAGCAGTTCTTC
CASKVGEFHEQFF
>TRBJ2-5|.|TRBV7-6|TRBD2
TGTGCCAGCAGCCCCCTCGGCGGGAGGGAGACCCAGTACTTC
CASSPLGGRETQYF
>TRBJ2-1|.|TRBV2|TRBD2
TGTGCCAGCACCCCTGGGCGGGGGAGTAATGAGCAGTTCTTC
CASTPGRGSNEQFF
>TRBJ2-7|.|TRBV5-8|.
TGTGCCAGCAGCTTGGAGTTGACGGCGGGGCAGTACTTC
CASSLELTAGQYF
>TRBJ2-5|.|TRBV5-1|.
TGCGCCAGCAGCTTCGGCAGGGGCAAAGAGACCCAGTACTTC
CASSFGRGKETQYF
>TRBJ1-5|.|TRBV28|TRBD1
TGTGCCAGCAGTCCGGACAGGGTTCAGCCCCAGCATTTT
CASSPDRVQPQHF
>TRBJ2-2|.|TRBV5-1|.
TGCGCCAGCAGTTCCCAGGGTACCCCGGACACCGGGGAGCTGTTTTTT
CASSSQGTPDTGELFF
>TRBJ2-6|.|TRBV5-5|.
TGTGCCAGCAGCTTGCCTGGGGTCACTGGGGCCAACGTCCTGACTTTC
CASSLPGVTGANVLTF
>TRBJ1-1|.|TRBV10-3|TRBD1
TGTGCCATCAGTGAGGCACAGGGGGCTGAAGCTTTCTTT
CAISEAQGAEAFF
>TRBJ2-2|.|TRBV11-2|.
TGTGCCAGCAGCCTATGGACGGGTGGATGGGAGCTGTTTTTT
CASSLWTGGWELFF
>TRBJ1-3|.|TRBV14|TRBD1
TGTGCCAGCACGGGACAGGGATTTGGAAACACCATATATTTT
CASTGQGFGNTIYF
>TRBJ1-4|.|TRBV19|.
TGTGCCAGTAGTATGGGCAGGGATGAAAAACTGTTTTTT
CASSMGRDEKLFF